Detailed here is one T cell receptor beta chain. Its target is not known. Once RNA had been extracted, it was reverse transcribed into cDNA to act as the sequencing template. Produced via immunoSEQ multiplex PCR; TCRdb's table is partial and in-frame only. The sample lists around 100,000 clones; about 60% were seen once. CDR3 length: 15 residues. Trimming removed 5 bases from V and 5 bases from J; junction bases left unmatched: 4. Germline lookup yields CDR1 MNHEY and CDR2 SMNVEV (reference sequence). The data were obtained in a study of CD8+ T cells in alopecia areata. Study at large: Treated patients took oral tofacitinib at 5 to 10 mg twice daily.

Study-wide results and limits: Many expanded lesional clones persisted in scalp and blood during tofacitinib. Any link of baseline CD8+ expansion to response, resting on one nonresponder, remains uncertain.

Treatment: oral pan-JAK inhibitor, 5-10 mg twice daily. The J gene is TRBJ2-5, the V gene TRBV27; 14 positions match TRBD2. The sequencing here drew on CD8+ T cells sorted from blood, taken at week 24, from a patient treated with tofacitinib. The TCR was taken from a human donor with alopecia areata. The CDR3 DNA is TGTGCCAGCAGTCGGACTAGCGGGGGGTTGGAGACCCAGTACTTC. Encoded protein: CASSRTSGGLETQYF.